The table lists the clone carrying this TCR beta chain with a count of one. The antigen remains undetermined. This entry belongs to a study of T cell responses to AZD1222 COVID-19 vaccine. Notes on the study in general: Donors were largely white British and mainly female; clonal diversity was possibly underestimated. Repertoires in all cases were sampled only once the peak T cell response had passed. Reportedly, nearly half the spike-specific TCRs target unmutated variant regions.

This CDR3 spans 13 amino acids. Per the germline V gene, CDR1 is SQVTM and CDR2 is ANQGSEA. V was pared by 8 bases and J by 1 base, with 14 bases between. Assay: immunoSEQ multiplex PCR; the TCRdb copy retains only in-frame clones and omits some. This sample has just over 8,000 clones, with roughly 88% found just once. The J gene is TRBJ1-1, the V gene TRBV29-1; D call uncertain. This specimen was peripheral blood, taken 28 days after the second AZD1222 dose. This TCR was sampled from an adult who received the AZD1222 COVID-19 vaccine. The CDR3 sequence is CSTTGPRNTEAFF. Written as DNA, the CDR3 is TGCAGCACCACCGGGCCGCGGAACACTGAAGCTTTCTTT.